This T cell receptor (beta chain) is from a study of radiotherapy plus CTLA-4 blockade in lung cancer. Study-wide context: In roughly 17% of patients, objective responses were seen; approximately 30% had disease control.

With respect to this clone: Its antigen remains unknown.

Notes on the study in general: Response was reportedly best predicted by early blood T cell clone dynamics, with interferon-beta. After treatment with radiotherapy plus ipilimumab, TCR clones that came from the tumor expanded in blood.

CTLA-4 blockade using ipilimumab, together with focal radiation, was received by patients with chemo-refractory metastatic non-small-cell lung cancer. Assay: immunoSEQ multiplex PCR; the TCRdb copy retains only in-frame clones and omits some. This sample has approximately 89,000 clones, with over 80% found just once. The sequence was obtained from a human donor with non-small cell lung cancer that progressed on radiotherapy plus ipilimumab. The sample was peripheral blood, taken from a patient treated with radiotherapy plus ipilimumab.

The CDR3 nucleotides read TGTGCTAGTGGTTCCCAGATGAACACTGAAGCTTTCTTT. This encodes CASGSQMNTEAFF. The rearrangement uses TRBV12-5 and TRBJ1-1, with D uncertain. There are 13 residues in the CDR3. V shed 4 bases and J shed 0 bases, with 6 bases lying between them. CDR1 is LGHNT, CDR2 FRNRAP, per germline. The whole variable domain, filled in from reference TRBV12-5 and TRBJ1-1, reads DARVTQTPRHKVTEMGQEVTMRCQPILGHNTVFWYRQTMMQGLELLAYFRNRAPLDDSGMPKDRFSAEMPDATLATLKIQPSEPRDSAVYFCASGSQMNTEAFFGQGTRLTVV.